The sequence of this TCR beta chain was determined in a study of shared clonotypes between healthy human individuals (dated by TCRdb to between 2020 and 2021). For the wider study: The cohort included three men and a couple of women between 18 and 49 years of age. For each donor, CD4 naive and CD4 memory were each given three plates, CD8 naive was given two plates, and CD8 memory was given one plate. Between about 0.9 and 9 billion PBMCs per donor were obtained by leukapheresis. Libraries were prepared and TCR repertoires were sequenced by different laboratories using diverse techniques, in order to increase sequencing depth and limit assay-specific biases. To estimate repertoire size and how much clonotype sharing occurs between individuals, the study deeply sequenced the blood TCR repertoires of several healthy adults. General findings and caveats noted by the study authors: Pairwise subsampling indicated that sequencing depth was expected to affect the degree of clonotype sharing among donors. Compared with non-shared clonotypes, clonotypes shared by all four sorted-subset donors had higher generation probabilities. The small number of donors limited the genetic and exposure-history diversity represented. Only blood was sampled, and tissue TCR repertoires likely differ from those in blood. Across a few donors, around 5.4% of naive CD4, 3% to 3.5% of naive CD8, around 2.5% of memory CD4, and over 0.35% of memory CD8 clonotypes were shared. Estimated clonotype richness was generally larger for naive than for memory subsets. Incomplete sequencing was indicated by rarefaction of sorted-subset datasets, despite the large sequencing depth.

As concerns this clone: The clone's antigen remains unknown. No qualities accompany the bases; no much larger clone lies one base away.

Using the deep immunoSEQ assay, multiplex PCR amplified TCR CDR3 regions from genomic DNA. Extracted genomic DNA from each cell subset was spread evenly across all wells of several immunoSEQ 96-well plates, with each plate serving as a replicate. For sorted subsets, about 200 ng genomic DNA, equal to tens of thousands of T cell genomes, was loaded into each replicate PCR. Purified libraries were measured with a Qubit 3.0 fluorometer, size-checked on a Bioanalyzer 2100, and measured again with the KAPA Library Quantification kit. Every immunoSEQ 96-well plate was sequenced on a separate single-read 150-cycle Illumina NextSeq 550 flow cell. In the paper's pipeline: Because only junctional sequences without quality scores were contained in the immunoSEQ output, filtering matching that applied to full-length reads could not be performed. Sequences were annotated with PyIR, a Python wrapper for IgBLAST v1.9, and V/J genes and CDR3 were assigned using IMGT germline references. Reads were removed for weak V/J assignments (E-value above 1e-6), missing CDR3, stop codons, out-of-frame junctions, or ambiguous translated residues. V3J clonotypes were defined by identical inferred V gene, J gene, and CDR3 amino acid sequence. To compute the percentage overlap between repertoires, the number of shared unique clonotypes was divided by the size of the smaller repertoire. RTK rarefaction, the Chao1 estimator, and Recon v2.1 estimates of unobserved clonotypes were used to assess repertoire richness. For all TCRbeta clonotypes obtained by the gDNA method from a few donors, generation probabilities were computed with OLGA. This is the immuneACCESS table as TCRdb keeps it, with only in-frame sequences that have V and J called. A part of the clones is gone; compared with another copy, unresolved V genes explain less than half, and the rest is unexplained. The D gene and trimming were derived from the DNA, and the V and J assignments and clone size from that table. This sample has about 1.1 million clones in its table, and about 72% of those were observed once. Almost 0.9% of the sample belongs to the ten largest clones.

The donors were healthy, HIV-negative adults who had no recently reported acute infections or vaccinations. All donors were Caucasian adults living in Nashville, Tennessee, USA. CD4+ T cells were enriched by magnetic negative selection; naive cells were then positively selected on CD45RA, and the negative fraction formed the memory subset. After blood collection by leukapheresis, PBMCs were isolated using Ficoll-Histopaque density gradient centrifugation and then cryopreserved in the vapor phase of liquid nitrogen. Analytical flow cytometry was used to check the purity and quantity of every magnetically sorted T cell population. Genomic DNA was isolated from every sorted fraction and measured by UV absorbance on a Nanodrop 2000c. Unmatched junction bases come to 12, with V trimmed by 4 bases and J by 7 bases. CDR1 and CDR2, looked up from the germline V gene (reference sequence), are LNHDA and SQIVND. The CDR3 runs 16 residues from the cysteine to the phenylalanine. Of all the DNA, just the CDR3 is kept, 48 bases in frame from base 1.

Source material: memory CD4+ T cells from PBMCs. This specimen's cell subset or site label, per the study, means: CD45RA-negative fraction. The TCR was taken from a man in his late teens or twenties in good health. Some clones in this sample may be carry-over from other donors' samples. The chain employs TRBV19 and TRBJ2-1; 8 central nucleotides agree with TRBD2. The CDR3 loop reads CASSRREAPLGNEQFF. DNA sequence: TGTGCCAGTAGTAGGCGGGAGGCCCCCCTCGGGAATGAGCAGTTCTTC.